The clone carrying this T cell receptor beta chain was counted between two and nine times. Its specificity is unknown. Germline CDR1 and CDR2: KGHSH and LQKENI. The CDR3 totals 16 residues. V lost 4 bases and J lost 1; bases outside the gene matches: 5. TCRdb keeps only in-frame clones here, not all; method: immunoSEQ multiplex PCR. This table has around 61,000 clones, around 87% appearing once. Mixed chimerism was transient after nonmyeloablative marrow transplants from related graft donors. Thawed PBMCs were FACS-sorted into unstimulated CD4+CD25+CD127- regulatory T cells, CD4+CD25- non-regulatory cells, CD4 and CD8 cells. The sample originates from a study of Tregs in tolerant kidney transplant recipients. Study-level points and caveats: No direct test of biological reproducibility was done here. For some patients, primers changed over time, blocking nucleotide-level comparison. The most relevant donor-specific Treg TCRbeta repertoire apparently came from expansion with activated donor B cells.

Sequenced here: CD4+ T cells from blood (PBMCs), sampled 6 months after the transplant. This sequence was found in a human patient who received a combined kidney and bone marrow transplant. Some T cells may arise from the graft donor. V usage is TRBV18 and J usage is TRBJ2-7, with 12 bases lining up with TRBD2. As DNA, the CDR3 is TGTGCCAGCTCACTACGGACTAGCGGGATTTCCTACGAGCAGTACTTC. It specifies CASSLRTSGISYEQYF. Combining the CDR3 with reference TRBV18 and TRBJ2-7 gives the whole variable domain NAGVMQNPRHLVRRRGQEARLRCSPMKGHSHVYWYRQLPEEGLKFMVYLQKENIIDESGMPKERFSAEFPKEGPSILRIQQVVRGDSAAYFCASSLRTSGISYEQYFGPGTRLTVT.